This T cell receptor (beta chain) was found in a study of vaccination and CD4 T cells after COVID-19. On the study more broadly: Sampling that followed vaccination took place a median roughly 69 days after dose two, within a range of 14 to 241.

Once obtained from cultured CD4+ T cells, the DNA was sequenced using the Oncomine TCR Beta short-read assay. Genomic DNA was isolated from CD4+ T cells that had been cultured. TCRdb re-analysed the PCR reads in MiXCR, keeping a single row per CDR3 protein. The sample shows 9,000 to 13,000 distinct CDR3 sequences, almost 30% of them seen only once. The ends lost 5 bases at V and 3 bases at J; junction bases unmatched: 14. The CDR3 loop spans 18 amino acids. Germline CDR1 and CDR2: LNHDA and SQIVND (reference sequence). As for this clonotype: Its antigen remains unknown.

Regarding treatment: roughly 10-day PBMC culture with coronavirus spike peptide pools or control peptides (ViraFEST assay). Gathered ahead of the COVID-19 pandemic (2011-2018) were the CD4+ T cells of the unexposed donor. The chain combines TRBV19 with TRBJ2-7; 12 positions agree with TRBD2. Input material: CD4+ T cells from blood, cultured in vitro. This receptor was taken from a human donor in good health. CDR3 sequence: CASSPSGRLAGAGYEQYF. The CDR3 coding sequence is TGTGCCAGTAGTCCGAGTGGGAGACTAGCGGGAGCTGGCTACGAGCAGTACTTC.